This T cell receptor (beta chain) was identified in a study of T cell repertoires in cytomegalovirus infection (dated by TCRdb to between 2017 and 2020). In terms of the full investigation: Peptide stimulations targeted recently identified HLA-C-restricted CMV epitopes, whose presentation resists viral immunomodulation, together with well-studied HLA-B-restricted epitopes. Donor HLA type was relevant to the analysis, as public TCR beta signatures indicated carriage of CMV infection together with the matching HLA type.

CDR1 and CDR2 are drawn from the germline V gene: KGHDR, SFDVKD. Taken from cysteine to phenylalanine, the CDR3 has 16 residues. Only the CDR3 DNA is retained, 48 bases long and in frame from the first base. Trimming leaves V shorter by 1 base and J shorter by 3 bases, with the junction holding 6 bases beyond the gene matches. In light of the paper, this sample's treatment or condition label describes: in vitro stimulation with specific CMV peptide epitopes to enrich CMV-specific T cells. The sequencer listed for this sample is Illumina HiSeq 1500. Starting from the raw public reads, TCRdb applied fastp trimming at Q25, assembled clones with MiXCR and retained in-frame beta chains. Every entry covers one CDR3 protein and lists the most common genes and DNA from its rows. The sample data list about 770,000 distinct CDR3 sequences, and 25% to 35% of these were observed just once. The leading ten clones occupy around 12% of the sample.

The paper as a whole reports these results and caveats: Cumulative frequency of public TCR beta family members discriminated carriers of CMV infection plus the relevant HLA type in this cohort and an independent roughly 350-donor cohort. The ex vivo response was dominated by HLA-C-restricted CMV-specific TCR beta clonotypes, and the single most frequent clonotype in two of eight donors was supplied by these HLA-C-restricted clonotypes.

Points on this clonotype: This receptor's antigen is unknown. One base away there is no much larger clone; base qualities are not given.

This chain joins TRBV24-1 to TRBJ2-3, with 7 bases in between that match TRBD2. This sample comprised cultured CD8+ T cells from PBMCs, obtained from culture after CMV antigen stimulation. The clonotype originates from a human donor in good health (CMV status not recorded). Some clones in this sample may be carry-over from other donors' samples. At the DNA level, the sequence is TGTGCCACCAGTGATTTCGGAGCGGGGAGTACAGATACGCAGTATTTT. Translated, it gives CATSDFGAGSTDTQYF.